This T cell receptor beta chain is drawn from a study of blood T cells in healthy people across ages. The study's findings and limits: Age brought a roughly linear fall in TCR beta diversity measured per million T cells.

Alongside a J-beta primer mix, a sample-barcoded 5' primer served in a second PCR lasting about 7 to 11 cycles. TCRdb reanalysed the 5' RACE reads using MiXCR and keeps one entry per CDR3 protein. The profile shows 1.5 million to 2 million distinct CDR3 sequences, 39% of them singletons. With respect to this clonotype: As yet, its antigen is unknown.

The germline gives CDR1 DFQATT, CDR2 SNEGSKA (reference sequence). The CDR3 is 15 amino acids. V lost 0 bases and J lost 4, with 15 bases in between. The V call is TRBV20-1, the J call TRBJ1-1, with D possibly matching TRBD1 (5 bases). The receptor was derived from a human donor in good health. The sample consisted of blood. CDR3 nucleotides: TGCAGTGCTAGAGAAGGCGGCAGGGTGACCACTGAAGCTTTCTTT. Translated: CSAREGGRVTTEAFF.